These 3 T cell receptor beta chains were all obtained from the same sample, sequenced in a study of shared clonotypes between healthy human individuals (dated by TCRdb to about 2020). The library was made by the immunoSEQ multiplex PCR assay. The clones in this table, taken by TCRdb from immuneACCESS, are in-frame only. Not every clone is retained; where verified, under half of the shortfall comes from an unresolved V gene, and the cause of the rest is unknown. A total of approximately 940,000 clones appear in this sample, around 80% of them only once. The ten largest clonotypes hold about 1.5% of the sample. Sequenced: memory CD4+ T cells sorted from blood. What the cell subset or site label conveys for this sample: CD45RA-negative fraction. These receptors were taken from a young man in good health.

This clone was counted a single time. J is TRBJ2-7 and V is TRBV11-3; the D call may be TRBD1 or TRBD2 (5 bases each). Trimming took off 0 bases at V and 4 bases at J, with 19 bases between the two ends. Germline CDR1 is SGHNT and CDR2 is YENEEA. The CDR3 has 17 residues. In DNA, the CDR3 is TGTGCCAGCAGCTTAGATAGATACGGGACGTCTCTTTACGAGCAGTACTTC. This gives the protein CASSLDRYGTSLYEQYF.

The V gene is TRBV5-6, the J gene TRBJ2-2; D not certain. V shed 0 bases and J shed 1 base, with 4 bases lying between them. This CDR3 is built from 14 residues. CDR1 SGHDT and CDR2 YYEEEE come from the germline V gene. The CDR3 region has the DNA TGTGCCAGCAGCTTGGGACAGAACACCGGGGAGCTGTTTTTT. Translated: CASSLGQNTGELFF.

About this clone itself: Other DNA sequences within the sample encode an identical CDR3. The chain has TRBV7-2 and TRBJ1-2; no clear D. CDR1 is SGHTA and CDR2 is FQGNSA in the germline V gene. This CDR3 region has 13 residues. Trimming left V 1 base short and J 5 bases short, with 8 bases between. CDR3: CASSLDREYGYTF. The DNA of the CDR3 is TGTGCCAGCAGCTTAGACCGGGAGTATGGCTACACCTTC.